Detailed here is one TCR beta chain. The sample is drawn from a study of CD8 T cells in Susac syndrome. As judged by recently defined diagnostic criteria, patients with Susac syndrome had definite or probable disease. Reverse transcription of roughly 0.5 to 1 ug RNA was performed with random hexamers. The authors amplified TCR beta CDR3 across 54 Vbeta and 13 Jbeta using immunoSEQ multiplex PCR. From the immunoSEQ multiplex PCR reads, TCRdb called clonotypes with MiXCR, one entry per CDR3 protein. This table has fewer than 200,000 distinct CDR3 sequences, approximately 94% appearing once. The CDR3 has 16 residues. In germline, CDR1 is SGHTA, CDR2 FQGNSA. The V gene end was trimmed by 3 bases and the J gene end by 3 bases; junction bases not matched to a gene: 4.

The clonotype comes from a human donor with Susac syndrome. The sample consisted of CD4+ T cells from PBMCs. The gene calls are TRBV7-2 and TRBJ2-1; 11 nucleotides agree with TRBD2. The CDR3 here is CASSFPSGGRYNEQFF. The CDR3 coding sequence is TGTGCCAGCAGCTTCCCTAGCGGGGGGCGCTACAATGAGCAGTTCTTC.